This T cell receptor beta chain is from a study of shared clonotypes between healthy human individuals. Concerning this clone itself: What it recognizes is unknown. The same CDR3 also results from other DNA sequences found in this sample.

All participating donors were Caucasian adults from Nashville, Tennessee. General observations from the study: Clonotypes shared by all four donors outscored non-shared clonotypes in generation probability.

The CDR3 totals 12 residues. Trimming shortened V by 0 bases and J by 8 bases, and 7 bases separated the two germline ends. Germline CDR1 is GTSNPN and CDR2 is SVGIG (reference sequence). In the study's own analysis: Filtering was not the same, since immunoSEQ gave junction-only sequences without quality scores. Sequencing used immunoSEQ multiplex PCR; TCRdb keeps in-frame clones, though not all of them. That table gives V, J and clone size, and the DNA gave D and trimming. Of 2 million to 2.5 million clones listed, roughly 93% are singletons. Sequencing was carried out using naive CD4+ T cells from PBMCs. Subset denoted: CD45RA+ positively selected. The chain couples TRBV30 to TRBJ2-2; the D is unclear. The clonotype originates from a man in his late teens or twenties in good health. Some clones in this sample may be carry-over from other donors' samples. DNA for the CDR3: TGTGCCTGGAGTGTACGACGGGGGGAGCTGTTTTTT. This translates into CAWSVRRGELFF.